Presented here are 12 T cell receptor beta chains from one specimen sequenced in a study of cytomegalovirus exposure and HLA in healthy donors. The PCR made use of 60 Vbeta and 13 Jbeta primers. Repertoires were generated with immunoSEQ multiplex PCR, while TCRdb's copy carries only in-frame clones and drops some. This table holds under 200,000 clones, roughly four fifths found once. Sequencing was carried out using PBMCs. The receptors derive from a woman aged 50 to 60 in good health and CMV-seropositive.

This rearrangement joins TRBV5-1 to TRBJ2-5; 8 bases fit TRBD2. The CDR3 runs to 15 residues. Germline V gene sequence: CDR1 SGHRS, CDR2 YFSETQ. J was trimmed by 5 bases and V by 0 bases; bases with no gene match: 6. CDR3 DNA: TGCGCCAGCAGCTTGGAGGGACTAGTATGGGAGACCCAGTACTTC. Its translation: CASSLEGLVWETQYF. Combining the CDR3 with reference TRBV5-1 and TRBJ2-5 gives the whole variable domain KAGVTQTPRYLIKTRGQQVTLSCSPISGHRSVSWYQQTPGQGLQFLFEYFSETQRNKGNFPGRFSGRQFSNSRSEMNVSTLELGDSALYLCASSLEGLVWETQYFGPGTRLLVL.

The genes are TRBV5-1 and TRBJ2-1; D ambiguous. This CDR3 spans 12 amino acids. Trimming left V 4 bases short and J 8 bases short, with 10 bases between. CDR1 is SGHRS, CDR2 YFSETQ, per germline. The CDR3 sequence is CASSRLGDEQFF. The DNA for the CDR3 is TGCGCCAGCAGCCGACTTGGCGATGAGCAGTTCTTC.

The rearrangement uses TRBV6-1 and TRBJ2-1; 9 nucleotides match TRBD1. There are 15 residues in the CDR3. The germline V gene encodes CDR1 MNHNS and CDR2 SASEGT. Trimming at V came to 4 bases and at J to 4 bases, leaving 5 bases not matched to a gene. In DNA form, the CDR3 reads TGTGCCAGCAGTGTGCGTGGGACAGGGTACAATGAGCAGTTCTTC. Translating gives CASSVRGTGYNEQFF.

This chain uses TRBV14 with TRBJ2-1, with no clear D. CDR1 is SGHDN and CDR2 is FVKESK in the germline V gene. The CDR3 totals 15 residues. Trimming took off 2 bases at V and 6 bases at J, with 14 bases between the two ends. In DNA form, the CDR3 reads TGTGCCAGCAGCCAACCAAACAGTTACCCCAATGAGCAGTTCTTC. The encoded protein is CASSQPNSYPNEQFF.

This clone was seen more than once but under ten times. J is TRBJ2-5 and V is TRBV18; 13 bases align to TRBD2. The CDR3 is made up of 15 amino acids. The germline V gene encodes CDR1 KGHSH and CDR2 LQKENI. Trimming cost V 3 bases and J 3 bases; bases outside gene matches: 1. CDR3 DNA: TGTGCCAGCTCACCCGGGACTAGCGGGGAAGAGACCCAGTACTTC. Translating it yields CASSPGTSGEETQYF.

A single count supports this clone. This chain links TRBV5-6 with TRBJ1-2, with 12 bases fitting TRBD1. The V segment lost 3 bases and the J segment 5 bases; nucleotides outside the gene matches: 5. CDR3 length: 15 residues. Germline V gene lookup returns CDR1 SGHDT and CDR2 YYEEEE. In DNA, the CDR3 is TGTGCCAGCAGCTCGGGACAGGGGGCAGGATATGGCTACACCTTC. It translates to CASSSGQGAGYGYTF.

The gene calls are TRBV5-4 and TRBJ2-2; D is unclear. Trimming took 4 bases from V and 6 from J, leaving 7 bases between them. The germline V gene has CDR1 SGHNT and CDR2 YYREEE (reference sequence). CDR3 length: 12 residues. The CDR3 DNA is TGTGCCAGCAGCGTCTGGCCCGGGGAGCTGTTTTTT. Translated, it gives CASSVWPGELFF.

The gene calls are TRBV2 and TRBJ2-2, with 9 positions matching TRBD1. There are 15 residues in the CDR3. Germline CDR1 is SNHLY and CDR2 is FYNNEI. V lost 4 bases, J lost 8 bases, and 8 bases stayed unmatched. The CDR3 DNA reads TGTGCCAGCAGTGTATTAGGACAGGGGTCGGGGGAGCTGTTTTTT. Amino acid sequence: CASSVLGQGSGELFF.

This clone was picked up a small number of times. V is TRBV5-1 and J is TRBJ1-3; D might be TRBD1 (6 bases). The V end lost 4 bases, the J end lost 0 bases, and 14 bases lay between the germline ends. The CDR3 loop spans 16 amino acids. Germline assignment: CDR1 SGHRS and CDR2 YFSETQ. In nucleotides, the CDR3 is TGCGCCAGCAGCAGCAGGGGCCAAAGCTCTGGAAACACCATATATTTT. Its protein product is CASSSRGQSSGNTIYF.

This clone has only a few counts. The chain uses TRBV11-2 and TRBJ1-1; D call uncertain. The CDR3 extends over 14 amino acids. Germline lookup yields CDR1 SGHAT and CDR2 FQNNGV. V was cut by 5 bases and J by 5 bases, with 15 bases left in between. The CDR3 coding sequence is TGTGCCAGCAGCCCATATCAAAGCGAGACTGAAGCTTTCTTT. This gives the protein CASSPYQSETEAFF. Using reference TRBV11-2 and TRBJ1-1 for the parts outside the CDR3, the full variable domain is EAGVAQSPRYKIIEKRQSVAFWCNPISGHATLYWYQQILGQGPKLLIQFQNNGVVDDSQLPKDRFSAERLKGVDSTLKIQPAKLEDSAVYLCASSPYQSETEAFFGQGTRLTVV.

The CDR3 reads CASSASGLGNSPLHF. CDR3 nucleotide sequence: TGTGCCAGCAGTGCGAGCGGACTTGGGAATTCACCCCTCCACTTT. The chain couples TRBV2 to TRBJ1-6; D unresolved. CDR1 SNHLY and CDR2 FYNNEI come from the germline V gene. The CDR3 has 15 residues. V was clipped by 4 bases and J by 7 bases, with 14 bases between them.

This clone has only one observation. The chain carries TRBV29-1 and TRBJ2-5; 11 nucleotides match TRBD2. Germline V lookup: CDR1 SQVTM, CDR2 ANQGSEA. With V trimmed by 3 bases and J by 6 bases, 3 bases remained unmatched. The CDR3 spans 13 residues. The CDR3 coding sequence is TGCAGCGTTGATACTAGCGGGGGAAAGACCCAGTACTTC. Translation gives CSVDTSGGKTQYF.